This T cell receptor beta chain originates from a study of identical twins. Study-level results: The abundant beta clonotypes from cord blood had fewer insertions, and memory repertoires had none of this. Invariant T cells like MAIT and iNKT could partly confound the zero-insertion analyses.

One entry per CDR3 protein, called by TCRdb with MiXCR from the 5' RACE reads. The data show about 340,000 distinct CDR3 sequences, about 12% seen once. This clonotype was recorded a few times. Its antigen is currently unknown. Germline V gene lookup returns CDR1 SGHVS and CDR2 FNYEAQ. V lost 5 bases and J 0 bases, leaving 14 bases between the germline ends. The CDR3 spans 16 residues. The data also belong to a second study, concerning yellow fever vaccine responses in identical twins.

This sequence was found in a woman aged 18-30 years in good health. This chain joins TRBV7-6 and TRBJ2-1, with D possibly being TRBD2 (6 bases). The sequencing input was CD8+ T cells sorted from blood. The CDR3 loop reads CASSLGTASSYNEQFF. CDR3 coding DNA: TGTGCCAGCAGCCTGGGGACTGCCAGCTCCTACAATGAGCAGTTCTTC.